This T cell receptor (beta chain) was sequenced in a study of tumor-infiltrating lymphocytes in primary liver carcinoma. Comments on this clonotype: Its specificity is unknown.

Starting from roughly 0.5 ug of total RNA, TCR beta cDNA was produced with a primer in the constant region. TCR beta libraries came from three nested multiplex PCR rounds using slightly modified ARM-PCR. The two initial PCR rounds, roughly 9 cycles each, used TRBV1-TRBV30 forward and C-beta reverse primers. In TCRdb, the multiplex PCR reads were re-called with MiXCR into one record per CDR3 protein. Altogether 300,000 to 350,000 distinct CDR3 sequences are present, roughly 60% being singletons, with the ten largest covering 15% to 20%. The CDR3 contains 12 residues. Trimming took off 3 bases at V and 13 bases at J, with 13 bases between the two ends. The germline V gene has CDR1 SGHAT and CDR2 FQNNGV. Study-level results: Tumor region pairs shared more overlap than did tumor-adjacent and tumor-blood pairs.

Germline DNA was also extracted, with blood RNA taken from unsorted whole blood. They drew approximately 3.8 milliliters of peripheral blood before surgery. Sequenced: peripheral blood. This chain uses TRBV11-2 with TRBJ2-1, with D maybe TRBD2 (5 bases). This receptor was taken from a woman in her thirties with primary liver carcinoma and hepatitis B virus infection. CDR3 nucleotide sequence: TGTGCCAGCAGCTTGGATCGGGGTGATCAGTTCTTC. This translates into CASSLDRGDQFF.